This entry features one TCR beta chain sequence. Its target is unknown. The V gene's germline CDR1 is MNHEY and CDR2 SMNVEV (reference sequence). V shed 5 bases and J shed 9 bases, with 14 bases lying between them. This CDR3 spans 14 amino acids. The protocol was immunoSEQ multiplex PCR, while the TCRdb copy is restricted to in-frame clones and leaves out a portion. Of fewer than 55,000 clones listed, about 89% are singletons. The data were taken from a study of OX40 agonist ivuxolimab in advanced cancers. Whole-study findings and limits: Still undetermined is the antigen specificity of the expanded peripheral T cells.

V usage is TRBV27 and J usage is TRBJ1-6; no clear D gene. The source is an adult with an advanced solid tumor such as melanoma, head and neck, liver or kidney cancer. This specimen was CD4+ or CD8+ T cells sorted from blood, taken in a trial of the OX40 agonist ivuxolimab. CDR3 DNA: TGTGCCAGCAGTCCCCGGGAGAAATCTTCACCCCTCCACTTT. Protein: CASSPREKSSPLHF.